This paragraph covers one T cell receptor (beta chain) sequence. What this receptor recognizes is not known. Base qualities are not provided; no much larger clone lies one nucleotide away. TCRbeta CDR3 regions were amplified from genomic DNA using the immunoSEQ Assay, a bias-controlled multiplex PCR. The authors processed their data as follows. Nucleated cell counts per sample were estimated from amplification of reference gene primers within the assay. To quantify the absolute abundance of each unique TCRbeta CDR3 rearrangement, sequence reads were collapsed and filtered. Productive Simpson clonality was computed per sample as the square root of Simpson's diversity index over productive rearrangements. This immuneACCESS table, as held by TCRdb, lists in-frame sequences with V and J called but not all clones. Of the missing ones, under half trace to an unresolved V gene in checked studies; the others have no known cause. V, J and clone size were drawn from that table, and D and trimming were deduced from the DNA. This sample gives under 350,000 clones in total; 80% to 90% of them show up just once. 4% to 5.5% of the sample is held by the ten biggest clonotypes.

The germline V gene (reference sequence) specifies LNHDA as CDR1 and SQIVND as CDR2. Trimming costs V 5 bases and J 5 bases, and their ends lie 12 bases apart. Counted from cysteine to phenylalanine, this CDR3 has 13 amino acids. The retained sequence is limited to the CDR3, 39 bases, with the frame set at the first base. Participants in the prospective study were aged roughly 18 to 89 years, lived in about two dozen United States geographic areas, and enrolled through a virtual design. Cohort assignment in the prospective study relied on participant-reported clinical history from a screening survey and a study questionnaire. Mobile phlebotomists in the prospective study collected whole blood, serum and a nasopharyngeal or oropharyngeal swab from every participant. Prospective study participants could optionally give additional blood draws and questionnaires over a roughly 2-month period. Blood samples from the prospective study were shipped frozen or at room temperature prior to DNA extraction.

This record comes from a study of blood T cell repertoires in COVID-19 (dated by TCRdb to about 2020). Regarding the complete study: Samples covering the acute and convalescent phases of COVID-19 were provided by collaborators in the United States, Italy and Spain. Where available, HLA class I and class II types were taken from metadata supplied by the sample provider and were not determined by assay-based typing. The samples were drawn from two sources: the first 160 participants of the ongoing ImmuneRACE study, and 1,000 to 1,500 subjects contributed by 6 global collaborators. Deeply sampled blood TCRbeta repertoires from subjects exposed to, actively infected with, or recovered from COVID-19 were included in the dataset. The material from the prospective study consisted of cDNA or gDNA derived from T cells, B-cell-depleted T cells, or PBMCs. The repertoires were released in a freely available public database meant as a resource for research on the immune response to SARS-CoV-2. Sample metadata almost always included a de-identified subject ID, COVID-19 status, age in years and sex. The paper as a whole reports these results and caveats: Clinical and demographic metadata were provided uncurated, with the amount varying by source and participant.

The clonotype was recovered from a middle-aged woman with acute COVID-19. Material: PBMCs or T cells enriched from blood (not recorded which). The sequence joins TRBV19 to TRBJ1-1; the D gene remains uncertain. Read as DNA, the sequence is TGTGCCAGTAGTTCAATCCGGGGAACTGAAGCTTTCTTT. The resulting protein is CASSSIRGTEAFF.